These T cell receptor beta chains were read from a single sample in a study of cytomegalovirus exposure and HLA in healthy donors. Only in-frame clones appear in the TCRdb table, and some are missing; sequencing was by immunoSEQ multiplex PCR. This sample has about 140,000 clones, with roughly four fifths found just once. Specimen: PBMCs. These receptors were collected from a woman in her fifties or sixties in good health and CMV-seropositive. Both conserved end residues are part of each CDR3. D genes are given only for firm matches. Clone size appears in some rows only: once, few, many, or a class for an expanded clone.

CDR3nt: TGTGCCAGCAGCGGACGGACAGGGGGCGATGAAAAACTGTTTTTT
CDR3aa: CASSGRTGGDEKLFF
d_gene: TRBD1
abundance: -
j_gene: TRBJ1-4
v_gene: TRBV9

CDR3nt: TGTGCCAGCAGGACAGGGGAGCATGGCTACACCTTC
CDR3aa: CASRTGEHGYTF
d_gene: TRBD1
abundance: -
j_gene: TRBJ1-2
v_gene: TRBV7-9

CDR3nt: TGTGCTAGCAGCTTAGCTCTGGACAGTCACGAGCAGTACTTC
CDR3aa: CASSLALDSHEQYF
d_gene: -
abundance: -
j_gene: TRBJ2-7
v_gene: TRBV7-7

CDR3nt: TGTTCCAGCAGCAATCTAGGACAGGCCTTGAGTTCACCCCTCCACTTT
CDR3aa: CSSSNLGQALSSPLHF
d_gene: TRBD1
abundance: once
j_gene: TRBJ1-6
v_gene: TRBV7-9

CDR3nt: TGTGCCAGCAGCCAGGACAGGGTAAACCCAGATACGCAGTATTTT
CDR3aa: CASSQDRVNPDTQYF
d_gene: TRBD1
abundance: once
j_gene: TRBJ2-3
v_gene: TRBV7-3

CDR3nt: TGTGCCACCAGCCGCGACAGGGATAGCTATGGCTACACCTTC
CDR3aa: CATSRDRDSYGYTF
d_gene: TRBD1
abundance: few
j_gene: TRBJ1-2
v_gene: TRBV15

CDR3nt: TGCGCCAGCAGCTTGGCCGGGACAGGGTCAGGGGAGCTGTTTTTT
CDR3aa: CASSLAGTGSGELFF
d_gene: TRBD1
abundance: -
j_gene: TRBJ2-2
v_gene: TRBV5-1

CDR3nt: TGTGCCAGCAGTTCAACTTGGCCGCGGGGGAACAATGAGCAGTTCTTC
CDR3aa: CASSSTWPRGNNEQFF
d_gene: TRBD2
abundance: -
j_gene: TRBJ2-1
v_gene: TRBV27

CDR3nt: TGTGCCAGCTGTGCCCCGGGAGAGGGAAACACCATATATTTT
CDR3aa: CASCAPGEGNTIYF
d_gene: -
abundance: -
j_gene: TRBJ1-3
v_gene: TRBV28

CDR3nt: TGCGCCAGCAGCCCGAGCTCCTACGAGCAGTACTTC
CDR3aa: CASSPSSYEQYF
d_gene: -
abundance: few
j_gene: TRBJ2-7
v_gene: TRBV5-1

CDR3nt: TGTGCCAGCAGCCCAGACAGGAACCAAGAGACCCAGTACTTC
CDR3aa: CASSPDRNQETQYF
d_gene: -
abundance: -
j_gene: TRBJ2-5
v_gene: TRBV5-5

CDR3nt: TGTGCCACCAGCAGAGAAGGACAGGGGGCATATGGGGCCAACGTCCTGACTTTC
CDR3aa: CATSREGQGAYGANVLTF
d_gene: TRBD1
abundance: -
j_gene: TRBJ2-6
v_gene: TRBV15

CDR3nt: TGCGCCAGCAGCTTGGCCTCGGAGACCCAGTACTTC
CDR3aa: CASSLASETQYF
d_gene: -
abundance: -
j_gene: TRBJ2-5
v_gene: TRBV5-1

CDR3nt: TGTGCCAGCTCCCGGACAGGGGCAGACACTGAAGCTTTCTTT
CDR3aa: CASSRTGADTEAFF
d_gene: TRBD1
abundance: -
j_gene: TRBJ1-1
v_gene: TRBV18

CDR3nt: TGTGCCAGCAGCGAATACAGGGGTGCTAATGAAAAACTGTTTTTT
CDR3aa: CASSEYRGANEKLFF
d_gene: TRBD1
abundance: -
j_gene: TRBJ1-4
v_gene: TRBV2

CDR3nt: TGTGCCAGCAGTTACGACAGGAGACTTAATTCACCCCTCCACTTT
CDR3aa: CASSYDRRLNSPLHF
d_gene: -
abundance: -
j_gene: TRBJ1-6
v_gene: TRBV6-5

CDR3nt: TGTGCCAGCAGTTCTCAGACCGGGACAGAAAGCAATCAGCCCCAGCATTTT
CDR3aa: CASSSQTGTESNQPQHF
d_gene: TRBD1
abundance: few
j_gene: TRBJ1-5
v_gene: TRBV28

CDR3nt: TGTGCCAGCAGCGTAGAGGGACAGGGGCGTTCACCCCTCCACTTT
CDR3aa: CASSVEGQGRSPLHF
d_gene: TRBD1
abundance: few
j_gene: TRBJ1-6
v_gene: TRBV9

CDR3nt: TGTGCCAGCAGCCAAGTCGGGGGTGGATACTACGAGCAGTACTTC
CDR3aa: CASSQVGGGYYEQYF
d_gene: -
abundance: few
j_gene: TRBJ2-7
v_gene: TRBV14

CDR3nt: TGTGCCAGCAGGCCGACTAGCGGGGTCTGGGAGCAGTTCTTC
CDR3aa: CASRPTSGVWEQFF
d_gene: TRBD2
abundance: -
j_gene: TRBJ2-1
v_gene: TRBV7-8

CDR3nt: TGCAGCGTTGCCAGGAACACCGGGGAGCTGTTTTTT
CDR3aa: CSVARNTGELFF
d_gene: -
abundance: -
j_gene: TRBJ2-2
v_gene: TRBV29-1

CDR3nt: TGCGCCAGCAGCCAATGGTCGGCTAGACCGGAGACCCAGTACTTC
CDR3aa: CASSQWSARPETQYF
d_gene: -
abundance: few
j_gene: TRBJ2-5
v_gene: TRBV4-1

CDR3nt: TGTGCCAGCAGTCCCGGGACAACCGCCCCCTATCGCGGCTACACCTTC
CDR3aa: CASSPGTTAPYRGYTF
d_gene: -
abundance: few
j_gene: TRBJ1-2
v_gene: TRBV5-8

CDR3nt: TGTGCCAGCAGCTTGGCAGCGGGGGGCCGGAACACCGGGGAGCTGTTTTTT
CDR3aa: CASSLAAGGRNTGELFF
d_gene: TRBD2
abundance: -
j_gene: TRBJ2-2
v_gene: TRBV5-4

CDR3nt: TGCAGCGCTGGGACTAGCGGATACAATGAGCAGTTCTTC
CDR3aa: CSAGTSGYNEQFF
d_gene: TRBD2
abundance: -
j_gene: TRBJ2-1
v_gene: TRBV29-1

CDR3nt: TGCGCCAGCAGCCAAGAGAACGCAGGAGGAAACACCATATATTTT
CDR3aa: CASSQENAGGNTIYF
d_gene: -
abundance: -
j_gene: TRBJ1-3
v_gene: TRBV4-3

CDR3nt: TGTGCCAGCAGTGGGACAGGGGGCTGGGAAAAACTGTTTTTT
CDR3aa: CASSGTGGWEKLFF
d_gene: TRBD1
abundance: -
j_gene: TRBJ1-4
v_gene: TRBV25-1

CDR3nt: TGTGCCAGCAGAGGCGGTCCCTACGAGCAGTACTTC
CDR3aa: CASRGGPYEQYF
d_gene: -
abundance: -
j_gene: TRBJ2-7
v_gene: TRBV6-1

CDR3nt: TGTGCCTGGAGTGTACCCCCCGGGACACCTCACTCCTACGAGCAGTACTTC
CDR3aa: CAWSVPPGTPHSYEQYF
d_gene: -
abundance: -
j_gene: TRBJ2-7
v_gene: TRBV30